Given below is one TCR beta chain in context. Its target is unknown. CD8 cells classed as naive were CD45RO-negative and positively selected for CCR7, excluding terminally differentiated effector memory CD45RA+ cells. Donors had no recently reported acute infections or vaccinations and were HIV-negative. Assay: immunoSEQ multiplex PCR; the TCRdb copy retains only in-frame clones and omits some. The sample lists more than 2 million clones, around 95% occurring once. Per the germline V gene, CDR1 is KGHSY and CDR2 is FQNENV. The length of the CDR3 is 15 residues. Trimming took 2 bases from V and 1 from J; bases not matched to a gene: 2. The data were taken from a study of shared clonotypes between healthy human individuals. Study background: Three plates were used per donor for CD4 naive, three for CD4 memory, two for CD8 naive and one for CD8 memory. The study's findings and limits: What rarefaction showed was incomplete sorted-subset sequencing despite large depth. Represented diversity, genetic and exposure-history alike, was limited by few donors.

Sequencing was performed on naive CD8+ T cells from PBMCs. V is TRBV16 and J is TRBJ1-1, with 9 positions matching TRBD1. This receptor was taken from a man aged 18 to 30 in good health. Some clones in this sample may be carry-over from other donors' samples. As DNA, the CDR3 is TGTGCCAGCAGCCAAACGACAGGGGGGAACACTGAAGCTTTCTTT. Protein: CASSQTTGGNTEAFF. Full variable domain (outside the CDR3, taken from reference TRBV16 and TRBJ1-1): GEEVAQTPKHLVRGEGQKAKLYCAPIKGHSYVFWYQQVLKNEFKFLISFQNENVFDETGMPKERFSAKCLPNSPCSLEIQATKLEDSAVYFCASSQTTGGNTEAFFGQGTRLTVV.